This TCR beta chain stems from a study of response to subunit inactivated influenza vaccine. In the case of this clonotype: Its cognate antigen is unknown.

V shed 3 bases and J shed 7 bases, with 17 bases lying between them. Germline values: CDR1 LGHNA, CDR2 YSLEER. The CDR3 loop spans 15 amino acids. Study-wide points: A suggestion made by the authors is that each seasonal influenza vaccination recruits few new T cells.

A single record per CDR3 protein comes from TCRdb applying MiXCR to the RT-PCR reads. Of 500,000 to 600,000 distinct CDR3 sequences listed, over 9.5% were seen once; the top ten hold about 10%. The receptor was derived from a man in his fifties or sixties who received an inactivated influenza vaccine. Sequencing used PBMCs from blood, obtained on the day of vaccination. V is TRBV4-3 and J is TRBJ2-3; D is possibly TRBD1 or TRBD2 (5 bases each). The CDR3 here is CASSQGPGTVYTQYF. The CDR3 nucleotides are TGCGCCAGCAGCCAGGGCCCCGGGACGGTCTATACGCAGTATTTT.